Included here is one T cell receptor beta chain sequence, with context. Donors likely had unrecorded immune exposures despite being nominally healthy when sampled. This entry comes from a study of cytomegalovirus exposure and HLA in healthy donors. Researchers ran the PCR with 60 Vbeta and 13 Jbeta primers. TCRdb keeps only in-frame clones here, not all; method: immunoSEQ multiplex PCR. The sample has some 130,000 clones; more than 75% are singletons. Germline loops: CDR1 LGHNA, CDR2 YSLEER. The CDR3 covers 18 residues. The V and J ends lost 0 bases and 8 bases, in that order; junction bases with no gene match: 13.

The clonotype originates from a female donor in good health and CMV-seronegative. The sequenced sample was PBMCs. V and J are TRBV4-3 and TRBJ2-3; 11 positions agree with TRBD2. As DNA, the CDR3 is TGCGCCAGCAGCCAAGAATCTCCGGGACTAGCGGCCGCGAGTACGCAGTATTTT. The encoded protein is CASSQESPGLAAASTQYF.